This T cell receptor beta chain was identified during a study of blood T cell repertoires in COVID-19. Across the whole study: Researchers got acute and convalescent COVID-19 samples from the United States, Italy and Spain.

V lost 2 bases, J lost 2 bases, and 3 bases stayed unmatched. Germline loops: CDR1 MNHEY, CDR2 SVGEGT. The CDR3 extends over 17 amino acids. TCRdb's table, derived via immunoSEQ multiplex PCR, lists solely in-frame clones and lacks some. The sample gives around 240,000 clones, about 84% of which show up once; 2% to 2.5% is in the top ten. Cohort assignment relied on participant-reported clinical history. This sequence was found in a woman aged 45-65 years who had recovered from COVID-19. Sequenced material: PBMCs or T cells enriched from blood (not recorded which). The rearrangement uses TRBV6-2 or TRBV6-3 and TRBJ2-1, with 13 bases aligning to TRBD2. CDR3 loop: CASSYQTSGGAYNEQFF. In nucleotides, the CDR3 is TGTGCCAGCAGTTACCAAACTAGCGGGGGGGCCTACAATGAGCAGTTCTTC.